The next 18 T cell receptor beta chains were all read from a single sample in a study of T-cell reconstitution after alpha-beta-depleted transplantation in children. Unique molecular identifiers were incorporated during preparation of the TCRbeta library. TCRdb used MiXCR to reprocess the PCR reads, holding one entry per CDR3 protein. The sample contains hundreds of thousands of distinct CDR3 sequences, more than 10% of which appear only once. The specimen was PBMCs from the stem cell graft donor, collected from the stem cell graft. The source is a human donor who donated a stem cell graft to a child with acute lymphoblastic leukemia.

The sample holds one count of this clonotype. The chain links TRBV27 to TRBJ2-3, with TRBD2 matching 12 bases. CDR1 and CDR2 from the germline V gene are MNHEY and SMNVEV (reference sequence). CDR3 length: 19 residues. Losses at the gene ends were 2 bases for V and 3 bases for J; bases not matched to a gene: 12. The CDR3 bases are TGTGCCAGCAGTTTAATGAGACTAGCGGGAGAGGGTGAGACAGATACGCAGTATTTT. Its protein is CASSLMRLAGEGETDTQYF.

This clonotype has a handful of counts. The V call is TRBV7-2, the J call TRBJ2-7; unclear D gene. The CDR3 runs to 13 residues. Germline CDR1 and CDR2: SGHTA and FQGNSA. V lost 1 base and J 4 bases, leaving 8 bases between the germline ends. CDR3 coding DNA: TGTGCCAGCAGCTTAGAGTATGTTTACGAGCAGTACTTC. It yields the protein CASSLEYVYEQYF.

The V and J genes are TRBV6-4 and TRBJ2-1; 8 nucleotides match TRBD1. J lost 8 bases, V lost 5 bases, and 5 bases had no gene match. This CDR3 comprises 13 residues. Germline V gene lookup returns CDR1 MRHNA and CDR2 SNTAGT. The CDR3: CASSRDRRHEQFF. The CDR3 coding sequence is TGTGCCAGCAGTAGGGACAGGCGCCATGAGCAGTTCTTC.

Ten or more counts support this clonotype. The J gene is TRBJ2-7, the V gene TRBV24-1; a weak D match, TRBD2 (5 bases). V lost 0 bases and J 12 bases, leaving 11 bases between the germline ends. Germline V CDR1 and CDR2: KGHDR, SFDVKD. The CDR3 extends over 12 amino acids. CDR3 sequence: CATSDLRGILYF. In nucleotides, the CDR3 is TGTGCCACCAGTGATTTGCGGGGAATTCTGTACTTC.

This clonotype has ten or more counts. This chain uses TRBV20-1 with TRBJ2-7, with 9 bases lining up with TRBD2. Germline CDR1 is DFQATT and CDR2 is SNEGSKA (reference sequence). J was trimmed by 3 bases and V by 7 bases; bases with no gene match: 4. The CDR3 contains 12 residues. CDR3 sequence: CSGASGDYEQYF. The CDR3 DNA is TGCAGTGGAGCTAGCGGGGACTACGAGCAGTACTTC.

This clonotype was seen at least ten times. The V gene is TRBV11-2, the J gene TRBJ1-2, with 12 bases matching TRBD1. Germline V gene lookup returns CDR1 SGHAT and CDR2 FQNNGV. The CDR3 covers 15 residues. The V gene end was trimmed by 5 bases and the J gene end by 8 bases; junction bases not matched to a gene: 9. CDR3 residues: CASSLWDRGQGGYTF. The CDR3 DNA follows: TGTGCCAGCAGCCTTTGGGACAGGGGGCAAGGAGGCTACACCTTC.

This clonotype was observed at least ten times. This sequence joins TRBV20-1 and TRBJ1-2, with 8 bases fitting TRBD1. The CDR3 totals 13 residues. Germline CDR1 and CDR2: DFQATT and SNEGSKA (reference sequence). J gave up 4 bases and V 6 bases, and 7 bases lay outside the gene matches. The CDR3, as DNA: TGCAGTGCCCAGGACAGGGACACCTATGGCTACACCTTC. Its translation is CSAQDRDTYGYTF.

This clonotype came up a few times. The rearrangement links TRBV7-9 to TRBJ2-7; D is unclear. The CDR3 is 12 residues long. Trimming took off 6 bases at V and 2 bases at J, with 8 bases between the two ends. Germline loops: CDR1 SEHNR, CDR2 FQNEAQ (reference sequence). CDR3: CASSPQPYEQYF. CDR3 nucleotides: TGTGCCAGCAGTCCACAGCCCTACGAGCAGTACTTC. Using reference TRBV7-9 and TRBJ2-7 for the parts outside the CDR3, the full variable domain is DTGVSQNPRHKITKRGQNVTFRCDPISEHNRLYWYRQTLGQGPEFLTYFQNEAQLEKSRLLSDRFSAERPKGSFSTLEIQRTEQGDSAMYLCASSPQPYEQYFGPGTRLTVT.

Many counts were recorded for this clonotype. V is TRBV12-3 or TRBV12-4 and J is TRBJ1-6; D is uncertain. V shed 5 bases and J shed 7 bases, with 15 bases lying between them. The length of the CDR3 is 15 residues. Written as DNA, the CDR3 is TGTGCCAGCAGTCGTCGACTGGGCCGCAATTCACCCCTCCACTTT. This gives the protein CASSRRLGRNSPLHF.

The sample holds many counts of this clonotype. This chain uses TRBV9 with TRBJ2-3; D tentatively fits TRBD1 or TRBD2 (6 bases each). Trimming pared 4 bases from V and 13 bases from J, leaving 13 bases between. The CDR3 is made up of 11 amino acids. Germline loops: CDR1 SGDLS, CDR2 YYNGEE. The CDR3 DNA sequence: TGTGCCAGCAGCCATGCCGGGGGCAAGTATTTT. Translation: CASSHAGGKYF.

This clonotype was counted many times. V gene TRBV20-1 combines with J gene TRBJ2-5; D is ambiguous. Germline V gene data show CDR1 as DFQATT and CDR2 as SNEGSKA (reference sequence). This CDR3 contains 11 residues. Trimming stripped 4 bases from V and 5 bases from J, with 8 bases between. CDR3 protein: CSAKVEETQYF. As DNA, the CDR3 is TGCAGTGCTAAGGTCGAGGAGACCCAGTACTTC.

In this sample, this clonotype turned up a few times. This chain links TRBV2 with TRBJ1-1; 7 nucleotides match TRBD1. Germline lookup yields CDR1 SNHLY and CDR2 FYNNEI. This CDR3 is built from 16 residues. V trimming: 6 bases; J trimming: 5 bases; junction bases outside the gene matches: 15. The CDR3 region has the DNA TGTGCCAGCAGCCCTCTCCCGGGACAGACGAAAACTGAAGCTTTCTTT. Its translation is CASSPLPGQTKTEAFF.

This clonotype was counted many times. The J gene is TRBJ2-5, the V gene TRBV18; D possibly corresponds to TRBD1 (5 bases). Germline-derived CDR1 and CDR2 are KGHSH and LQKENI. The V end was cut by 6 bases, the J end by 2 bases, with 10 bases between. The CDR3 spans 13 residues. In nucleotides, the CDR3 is TGTGCCAGCTCGTCGACAGTACAAGAGACCCAGTACTTC. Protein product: CASSSTVQETQYF.

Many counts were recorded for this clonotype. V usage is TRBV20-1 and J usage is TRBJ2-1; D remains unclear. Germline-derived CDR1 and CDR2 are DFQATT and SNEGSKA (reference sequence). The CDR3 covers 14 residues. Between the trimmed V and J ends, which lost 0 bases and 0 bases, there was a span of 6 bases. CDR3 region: CSARDFSSYNEQFF. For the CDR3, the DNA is TGCAGTGCTAGAGATTTCAGCTCCTACAATGAGCAGTTCTTC.

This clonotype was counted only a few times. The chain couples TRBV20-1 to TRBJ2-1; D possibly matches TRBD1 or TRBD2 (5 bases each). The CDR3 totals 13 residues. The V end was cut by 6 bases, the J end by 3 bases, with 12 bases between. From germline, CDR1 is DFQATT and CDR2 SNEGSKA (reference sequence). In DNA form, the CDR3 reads TGCAGTGCCCCCGGGACCAGCTACAATGAGCAGTTCTTC. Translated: CSAPGTSYNEQFF.

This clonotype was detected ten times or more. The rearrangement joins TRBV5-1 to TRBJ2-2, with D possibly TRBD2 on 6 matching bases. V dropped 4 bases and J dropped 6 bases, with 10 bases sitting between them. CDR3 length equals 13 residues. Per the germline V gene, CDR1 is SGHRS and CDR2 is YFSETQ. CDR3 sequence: CASSLRESGELFF. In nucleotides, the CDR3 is TGCGCCAGCAGCCTTCGGGAGTCCGGGGAGCTGTTTTTT.

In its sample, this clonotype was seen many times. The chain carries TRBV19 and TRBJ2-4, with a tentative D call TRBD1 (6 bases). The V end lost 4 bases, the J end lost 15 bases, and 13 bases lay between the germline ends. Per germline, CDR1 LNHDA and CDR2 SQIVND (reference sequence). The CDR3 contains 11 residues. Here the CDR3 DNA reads TGTGCCAGTAGTAGAGGGACACACTGGTACTTC. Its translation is CASSRGTHWYF.

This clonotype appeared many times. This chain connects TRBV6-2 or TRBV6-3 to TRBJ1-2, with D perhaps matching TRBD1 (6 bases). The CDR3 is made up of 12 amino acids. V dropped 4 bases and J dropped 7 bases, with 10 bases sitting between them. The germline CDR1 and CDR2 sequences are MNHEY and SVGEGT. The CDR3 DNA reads TGTGCCAGCAGTTCACAGGGTTCTGGCTACACCTTC. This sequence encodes CASSSQGSGYTF.